This is a list of T cell receptor beta chains from one sample in a study of CD8+ T cells in alopecia areata. Sequencing was performed with immunoSEQ multiplex PCR; in TCRdb, only in-frame clones are kept and a portion is missing. The sample has about 160,000 clones, 80% to 90% seen once. Specimen: CD8+ T cells sorted from blood, collected at week 0. All receptors derive from a human donor with alopecia areata. Both conserved end residues are part of each CDR3. D genes are given only for firm matches. Clone size is stated in some rows and not others, as once, few, many or a class when expanded.

D | size | J | length | V | CDR3 | DNA
. | . | TRBJ2-5 | 15 | TRBV21-1 | CASSKRNGATREQYF | TGTGCCAGCAGCAAAAGGAACGGGGCGACGAGGGAGCAGTACTTC
. | . | TRBJ1-5 | 13 | TRBV27 | CASSLAQNQPQHF | TGTGCCAGCAGTTTAGCACAGAATCAGCCCCAGCATTTT
. | . | TRBJ1-2 | 13 | TRBV9 | CASSVVGGGGYTF | TGTGCCAGCAGCGTAGTGGGTGGTGGAGGCTACACCTTC
. | . | TRBJ2-1 | 16 | TRBV14 | CASSQDKWTPYNEQFF | TGTGCCAGCAGCCAAGATAAGTGGACGCCCTACAATGAGCAGTTCTTC
TRBD1 | . | TRBJ2-7 | 16 | TRBV2 | CASSEARGDRDYEQYF | TGTGCCAGCAGTGAAGCGAGGGGGGACAGGGACTACGAGCAGTACTTC
. | . | TRBJ2-1 | 12 | TRBV2 | CASKGSYNEQFF | TGTGCCAGCAAGGGCTCCTACAATGAGCAGTTCTTC
. | . | TRBJ2-7 | 14 | TRBV5-1 | CASSPLDPSYEQYF | TGCGCCAGCAGCCCACTAGACCCGTCCTACGAGCAGTACTTC
. | . | TRBJ1-5 | 15 | TRBV4-1 | CASSPVDGSNQPQHF | TGCGCCAGCAGCCCGGTGGACGGTAGCAATCAGCCCCAGCATTTT
TRBD1 | . | TRBJ2-5 | 18 | TRBV5-6 | CASSFPPGTGGAEETQYF | TGTGCCAGCAGCTTTCCACCGGGGACAGGGGGCGCGGAGGAGACCCAGTACTTC
. | once | TRBJ2-3 | 12 | TRBV7-3 | CASSLGRDTQYF | TGTGCCAGCAGCTTAGGAAGGGATACGCAGTATTTT
. | . | TRBJ2-2 | 16 | TRBV13 | CASSPRGAANTGELFF | TGTGCCAGCAGCCCCCGGGGGGCCGCGAACACCGGGGAGCTGTTTTTT
. | once | TRBJ2-7 | 14 | TRBV11-3 | CASSLESGYYEQYF | TGTGCCAGCAGCTTAGAGTCCGGGTACTACGAGCAGTACTTC
. | . | TRBJ2-7 | 13 | TRBV9 | CASRGDNEGEQYF | TGTGCCAGCAGGGGAGACAACGAGGGCGAGCAGTACTTC
TRBD1 | . | TRBJ2-1 | 17 | TRBV4-1 | CASSQDQWDRGFNEQFF | TGCGCCAGCAGCCAAGATCAATGGGACAGGGGCTTCAATGAGCAGTTCTTC
. | . | TRBJ1-2 | 15 | TRBV7-9 | CASSLGIRDSGVYTF | TGTGCCAGCAGCTTAGGCATTCGGGATTCGGGGGTCTACACCTTC
. | . | TRBJ2-2 | 15 | TRBV13 | CASSLTPDNTGELFF | TGTGCCAGCAGCTTAACGCCAGATAACACCGGGGAGCTGTTTTTT
. | . | TRBJ1-1 | 16 | TRBV5-6 | CASSLAETRLNTEASF | TGTGCCAGCAGCTTGGCCGAAACTCGGCTGAACACTGAAGCTTCCTTT
TRBD2 | . | TRBJ2-7 | 16 | TRBV30 | CAWTDVLAGRSYEQYF | TGTGCCTGGACCGACGTACTAGCGGGGCGCTCCTACGAGCAGTACTTC
. | . | TRBJ2-2 | 15 | TRBV5-1 | CASSLRQDYTGELFF | TGCGCCAGCAGCCTCCGACAGGACTACACCGGGGAGCTGTTTTTT
. | . | TRBJ2-3 | 14 | TRBV10-1 | CASSESLGLNTQYF | TGCGCCAGCAGTGAGTCGCTAGGGCTCAATACGCAGTATTTT
TRBD1 | . | TRBJ2-7 | 14 | TRBV7-9 | CASSQRDRGYEQYF | TGTGCCAGCAGCCAGAGGGACAGGGGATACGAGCAGTACTTC
TRBD2 | . | TRBJ2-7 | 15 | TRBV7-3 | CASSSYPGGAYEQYF | TGTGCCAGCAGCTCCTACCCCGGGGGGGCCTACGAGCAGTACTTC